This T cell receptor beta chain was identified during a study of blood T cell repertoires in COVID-19 (dated by TCRdb to 2019 to 2021). Describing the broader study: The collaborator samples originated in the United States, Italy and Spain and spanned the acute and convalescent phases of COVID-19. The material from the prospective study consisted of cDNA or gDNA derived from T cells, B-cell-depleted T cells, or PBMCs. The dataset comprised deeply sampled blood TCRbeta repertoires from subjects exposed to, actively infected with, or recovered from COVID-19. A freely available public database, intended as a resource for researchers studying the immune response to SARS-CoV-2, is where the repertoires were released. The samples were drawn from two sources: the first 160 participants of the ongoing ImmuneRACE study, and over 950 subjects contributed by 6 global collaborators. Sample metadata almost always included a de-identified subject ID, COVID-19 status, age in years and sex. HLA class I and class II types, where available, came from metadata supplied by the sample provider rather than from assay-based typing.

Comment on this clone: Its antigen remains unidentified. Base qualities are not provided; no much larger clone lies one nucleotide away.

V is clipped by 0 bases and J by 1 base, and the sequence between their germline boundaries is 15 bases long. The CDR3 measures 16 amino acids from cysteine to phenylalanine. Only the CDR3 DNA is retained, 48 bases long and in frame from the first base. The CDR1 and CDR2 encoded by the germline V gene (reference sequence) are GTSNPN and SVGIG. Study-wide conclusions, independent of this receptor: The amount of clinical and demographic metadata varied by source and participant and was provided uncurated.

TCRbeta CDR3 regions were amplified from genomic DNA using the immunoSEQ Assay, a bias-controlled multiplex PCR. The published analysis was carried out like this. Within the assay, amplification of reference gene primers was used to estimate how many nucleated cells each sample contained. To quantify the absolute abundance of each unique TCRbeta CDR3 rearrangement, sequence reads were collapsed and filtered. For each sample, productive Simpson clonality was calculated as the square root of Simpson's diversity index across productive rearrangements. Entries here come from immuneACCESS through TCRdb and include only in-frame sequences with V and J called. Some clones fail to appear in such tables; in the studies checked, an unresolved V gene covers under half of the shortfall, and the cause of the remainder is unknown. D and trimming come from the DNA, and the V and J calls and clone size come from that table. The sample contains 150,000 to 200,000 clones, 82% of them found a single time. In total, the top ten clones hold around 6.9% of the sample.

Collaborating institutions collected whole blood in K2EDTA tubes following their own protocols. Collaborator samples were shipped for TCRbeta analysis as frozen whole blood, isolated PBMCs, or DNA extracted from either sample type. This clonotype originated in a human donor with acute or convalescent COVID-19. The donor label of this sample is uncertain. Sequencing input: peripheral blood. The V and J genes are TRBV30 and TRBJ2-5; TRBD1 is perhaps the D gene, given 6 matching bases. Here the CDR3 is given as CAWSVRRGLLQETQYF. At the DNA level, the sequence is TGTGCCTGGAGTGTACGCAGGGGCCTACTCCAAGAGACCCAGTACTTC. Supplemented by the reference TRBV30 and TRBJ2-5 proteins around the CDR3, the complete variable domain is SQTIHQWPATLVQPVGSPLSLECTVEGTSNPNLYWYRQAAGRGLQLLFYSVGIGQISSEVPQNLSASRPQDRQFILSSKKLLLSDSGFYLCAWSVRRGLLQETQYFGPGTRLLVL.